A selection of T cell receptor beta chains follows, all from one sample in a study of PD-1 blockade in classical Hodgkin lymphoma. Sequenced by immunoSEQ multiplex PCR; TCRdb stores in-frame clones only, minus some. The profile shows 15,000 or so clones, about 90% of them singletons. Sequencing was carried out using CD4+ T cells from blood. These receptors all stem from a human donor with classical Hodgkin lymphoma. CDR3s include the opening cysteine and the closing phenylalanine or tryptophan. The D gene is left open where the match is weak. Some rows have no size entry. The others give once, few or many, or a class for an expanded clone.

clone_size	v_call	d_call	j_call	cdr3_nt	cdr3_aa
-	TRBV19	-	TRBJ2-1	TGTGCCAGTAGTATTGGCGGTTACAATGAGCAGTTCTTC	CASSIGGYNEQFF
few	TRBV15	-	TRBJ1-5	TGTGCCACCAGCAGCCCGTACAGGGAGCAGCCCCAGCATTTT	CATSSPYREQPQHF
-	TRBV5-1	-	TRBJ2-5	TGCGCCAGCAGCTTGGGGGCGGACCCACGCCAAGAGACCCAGTACTTC	CASSLGADPRQETQYF
-	TRBV7-9	-	TRBJ1-6	TGTGCCAGCAGCTCGACAAGACACAGCGCCTATAATTCACCCCTCCACTTT	CASSSTRHSAYNSPLHF
few	TRBV29-1	TRBD1	TRBJ2-7	TGCAGCGTTGCCGCAGGGGGCAGCGAGCAGTACTTC	CSVAAGGSEQYF
once	TRBV19	-	TRBJ1-6	TGTGCCAGTAGTCCGCGGACAGAAAGGGGTTCACCCCTCCACTTT	CASSPRTERGSPLHF
-	TRBV5-5	-	TRBJ2-5	TGTGCCAGCAGCGACCAAGAGACCCAGTACTTC	CASSDQETQYF
-	TRBV7-6	-	TRBJ2-1	TGTGCCAGCACCGACCTACTTGGGGGCTCCTACAATGAGCAGTTCTTC	CASTDLLGGSYNEQFF
-	TRBV2	-	TRBJ1-1	TGTGCCAGCAGGTATCTTCAGGGTGAAGCTTTCTTT	CASRYLQGEAFF
-	TRBV30	-	TRBJ2-2	TGTGCCTGGAGTGGGGGGCGCGTGAACACCGGGGAGCTGTTTTTT	CAWSGGRVNTGELFF
-	TRBV11-3	-	TRBJ2-3	TGTGCCAGCAGCTTGACAGCTAGCACAGATACGCAGTATTTT	CASSLTASTDTQYF
-	TRBV18	TRBD1	TRBJ1-4	TGTGCCAGCTCACCTTGGGACAGGGGAAGGCAACTTAATGAAAAACTGTTTTTT	CASSPWDRGRQLNEKLFF
-	TRBV10-2	-	TRBJ2-7	TGCGCCAGCCGACGGGGCGGGGTATACGAGCAGTACTTC	CASRRGGVYEQYF
-	TRBV6-1	TRBD1	TRBJ1-4	TGTGCCAGCAGAAAACAGGGGGCTAGAAATGAAAAACTGTTTTTT	CASRKQGARNEKLFF
-	TRBV7-9	-	TRBJ2-7	TGTGCCAGCAGCTCCACTACTAAGGGCTACGAGCAGTACTTC	CASSSTTKGYEQYF
-	TRBV7-9	-	TRBJ1-3	TGTGCCAGCAGCTTCGCCACCTCTTTTACAGGTTTCTCTGGAAACACCATATATTTT	CASSFATSFTGFSGNTIYF
-	TRBV14	TRBD1	TRBJ2-7	TGTGCCAGCAGCCCTTTGGGGACAGGGAACGAGCAGTACTTC	CASSPLGTGNEQYF
-	TRBV28	TRBD2	TRBJ2-7	TGTGCCAGCGGACTAGCAGCCTACGAGCAGTACTTC	CASGLAAYEQYF
-	TRBV7-9	TRBD2	TRBJ2-1	TGTGCCAGCAGCTTAGCGGGCGGGAGGTCCTACAATGAGCAGTTCTTC	CASSLAGGRSYNEQFF
-	TRBV9	-	TRBJ1-1	TGTGCCAGCAGCGTAGTGGACACTGAAGCTTTCTTT	CASSVVDTEAFF